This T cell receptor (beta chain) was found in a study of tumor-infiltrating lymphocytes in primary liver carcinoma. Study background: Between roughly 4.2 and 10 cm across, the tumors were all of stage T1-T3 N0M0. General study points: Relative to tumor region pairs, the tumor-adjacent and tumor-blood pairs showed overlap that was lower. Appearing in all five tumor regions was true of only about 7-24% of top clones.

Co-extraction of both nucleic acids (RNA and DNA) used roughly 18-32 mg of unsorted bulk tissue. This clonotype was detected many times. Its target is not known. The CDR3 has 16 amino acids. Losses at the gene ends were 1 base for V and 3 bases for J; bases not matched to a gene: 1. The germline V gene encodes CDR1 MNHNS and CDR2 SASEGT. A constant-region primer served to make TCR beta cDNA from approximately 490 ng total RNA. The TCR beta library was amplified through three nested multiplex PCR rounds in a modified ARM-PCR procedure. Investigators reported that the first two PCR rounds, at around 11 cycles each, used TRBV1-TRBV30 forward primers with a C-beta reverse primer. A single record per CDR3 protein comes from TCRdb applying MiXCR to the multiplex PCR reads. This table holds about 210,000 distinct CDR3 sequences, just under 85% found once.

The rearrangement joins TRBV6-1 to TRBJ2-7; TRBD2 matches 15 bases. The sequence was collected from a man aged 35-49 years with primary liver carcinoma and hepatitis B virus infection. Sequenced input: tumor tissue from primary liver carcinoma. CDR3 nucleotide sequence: TGTGCCAGCAGTGAAGAGGGACTAGCGGGAGGCTACGAGCAGTACTTC. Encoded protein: CASSEEGLAGGYEQYF.